This TCR beta chain is from a study of cytomegalovirus exposure and HLA in healthy donors. The CDR3 sequence is 16 residues long. Germline-derived CDR1 and CDR2 are SGHRS and YFSETQ. J was trimmed by 9 bases and V by 0 bases; bases with no gene match: 9. With 60 Vbeta and 13 Jbeta primers, the PCR was carried out. Repertoires were generated with immunoSEQ multiplex PCR, while TCRdb's copy carries only in-frame clones and drops some. The table has 150,000 to 200,000 clones, roughly 80% seen once. Sequencing input: PBMCs. The rearrangement uses TRBV5-1 and TRBJ2-1; 10 positions agree with TRBD2. This TCR was recovered from a male donor in good health and CMV-seropositive. CDR3 sequence: CASSLGIAGGRGEQFF. CDR3 bases: TGCGCCAGCAGCTTGGGGATAGCGGGAGGCCGGGGTGAGCAGTTCTTC.